This T cell receptor beta chain originates from a study of blood T cell repertoires in COVID-19. At the level of the study: Material from acute and convalescent COVID-19 was sourced from the United States, Italy and Spain. PBMCs, B-cell-depleted T cells, or T cells provided the cDNA or gDNA that made up the material.

This CDR3 comprises 16 residues. The V end was cut by 7 bases, the J end by 0 bases, with 16 bases between. CDR1 SGHRS and CDR2 YFSETQ come from the germline V gene. In the study's own analysis: Estimation of nucleated cell counts was performed using reference gene primer amplification. This table comes from immunoSEQ multiplex PCR, and its TCRdb copy is limited to in-frame clones, with some not included. D and trimming come from the DNA, and the V and J calls and clone size come from that table. In the table there are 140,000 or so clones, approximately 85% of which are singletons. This TCR was recovered from a woman aged 50 to 60 with acute COVID-19. Sequenced material: PBMCs or T cells enriched from blood (not recorded which). The chain recombines TRBV5-1 with TRBJ2-2, with TRBD2 as a possible D gene (6 bases). CDR3 bases: TGCGCCAGCCGTCGGGAGCCGTTGTCGAACACCGGGGAGCTGTTTTTT. The encoded protein is CASRREPLSNTGELFF. Combining the CDR3 with reference TRBV5-1 and TRBJ2-2 gives the whole variable domain KAGVTQTPRYLIKTRGQQVTLSCSPISGHRSVSWYQQTPGQGLQFLFEYFSETQRNKGNFPGRFSGRQFSNSRSEMNVSTLELGDSALYLCASRREPLSNTGELFFGEGSRLTVL.